These 13 T cell receptor beta chains share one sample of origin, sequenced in a study of T cells in Graves' hyperthyroidism and ophthalmopathy. TCR beta CDR3 regions were amplified from RNA. The HTBI primer set drove a first-round RT-PCR of the TCR CDR3. MiXCR was run by TCRdb on the multiplex PCR reads, yielding one entry per CDR3 protein. This repertoire shows about 540,000 distinct CDR3 sequences, roughly 50% found once; its top ten account for roughly 8.2%. The specimen sequenced was peripheral blood or thyroid tissue (not recorded which). These receptors all come from a woman aged 18-29 years with Graves' hyperthyroidism.

In its sample, this clonotype was seen many times. The gene calls are TRBV9 and TRBJ1-2, with a weak D call TRBD1 (6 bases). The CDR3 length is 12 residues. CDR1 is SGDLS, CDR2 YYNGEE, per germline. V gave up 5 bases and J gave up 6 bases, with 11 bases separating them. In DNA, the CDR3 is TGTGCCAGCAGTGTCTCAGGGGATGGCTACACCTTC. Translated: CASSVSGDGYTF.

Of note for this clonotype: One end of the junction varies from germline; a read error may be responsible. J is TRBJ2-2 and V is TRBV7-9, with TRBD2 matching over 10 bases. The CDR3 sequence is 16 residues long. CDR1 SEHNR and CDR2 FQNEAQ come from the germline V gene (reference sequence). This CDR3 reads CASSSLAGEGTVELFF. The CDR3 DNA is TGTGCCAGCAGCTCCCTAGCGGGGGAGGGTACCGTGGAGCTGTTTTTT.

This clonotype was observed a handful of times. The J gene is TRBJ2-5, the V gene TRBV5-4, with 10 bases matching TRBD2. The ends lost 0 bases at V and 2 bases at J; junction bases unmatched: 1. Germline-derived CDR1 and CDR2 are SGHNT and YYREEE (reference sequence). This CDR3 has 15 residues. The DNA for the CDR3 is TGTGCCAGCAGCTTGGTGGGACTAGCGCAAGAGACCCAGTACTTC. This codes for CASSLVGLAQETQYF.

The gene calls are TRBV20-1 and TRBJ2-5; D possibly uses TRBD1 or TRBD2 (6 bases each). Germline V gives CDR1 DFQATT, CDR2 SNEGSKA (reference sequence). The V gene lost 0 bases and the J gene lost 4 bases, with 12 bases spanning the gap. The CDR3 is 14 residues long. CDR3 region: CSARDKGGGETQYF. The CDR3 coding sequence is TGCAGTGCTAGAGATAAGGGGGGAGGAGAGACCCAGTACTTC.

The chain joins TRBV19 to TRBJ1-2; D is ambiguous. Germline V lookup: CDR1 LNHDA, CDR2 SQIVND (reference sequence). V lost 6 bases and J 0 bases, leaving 26 bases between the germline ends. The CDR3 sequence is 19 residues long. The CDR3, as DNA: TGTGCCAGTAGATCCCAGGCGGCCGCTTCACTAAGGGCTAACTATGGCTACACCTTC. Translated, it gives CASRSQAAASLRANYGYTF. Looking up the rest from reference TRBV19 and TRBJ1-2 gives the full variable domain: DGGITQSPKYLFRKEGQNVTLSCEQNLNHDAMYWYRQDPGQGLRLIYYSQIVNDFQKGDIAEGYSVSREKKESFPLTVTSAQKNPTAFYLCASRSQAAASLRANYGYTFGSGTRLTVV.

The table lists this clonotype with a few counts. J is TRBJ2-7 and V is TRBV2; tentative D call: TRBD2 (5 bases). The CDR3 loop spans 15 amino acids. V lost 7 bases and J 3 bases, leaving 19 bases between the germline ends. Germline values: CDR1 SNHLY, CDR2 FYNNEI. CDR3 amino acids: CASIEWASMSYEQYF. The DNA of the CDR3 is TGTGCCAGCATCGAATGGGCTAGCATGAGCTACGAGCAGTACTTC.

Remarks on this clonotype: An end of the junction differs from the germline gene, which may be a read error. The rearrangement joins TRBV7-2 to TRBJ1-3; no definite D call. Germline V CDR1 and CDR2: SGHTA, FQGNSA. The CDR3 contains 14 residues. In nucleotides, the CDR3 is TGTGCCAACAGCCCAAGTATCCAGGGAAACACCATATATTTT. Translated, it gives CANSPSIQGNTIYF.

In this sample, this clonotype turned up many times. The V and J genes are TRBV10-3 and TRBJ1-2, with D tentatively TRBD1 (5 bases). Germline CDR1 and CDR2: ENHRY and SYGVKD. The CDR3 covers 13 residues. V dropped 10 bases and J dropped 2 bases, with 14 bases sitting between them. For the CDR3, the DNA is TGTGCCACCTCCGGGGCGAGGAACTATGGCTACACCTTC. Translating gives CATSGARNYGYTF.

The chain employs TRBV29-1 and TRBJ1-2; no firm D call. Germline CDR1 reads SQVTM; CDR2 reads ANQGSEA. The CDR3 length is 13 residues. V was shortened by 2 bases and J by 7 bases, with 14 bases between the two germline ends. In DNA, the CDR3 is TGCAGCGTTGAACCCCGGTGGAACGGTGGCTACACCTTC. It codes for CSVEPRWNGGYTF.

The sample holds many counts of this clonotype. As DNA, the CDR3 is TGTGCCAGCAGAACCGGGACGGCCACGAACACTGAAGCTTTCTTT. Encoded protein: CASRTGTATNTEAFF. The chain links TRBV25-1 to TRBJ1-1; D is possibly TRBD1 (5 bases). The ends were cut back, 6 bases at V and 1 base at J, with 15 bases in the middle. This CDR3 comprises 15 residues. Germline V lookup: CDR1 MGHDK, CDR2 SYGVNS.

Concerning this clonotype: The final CDR3 position lacks the conserved phenylalanine or tryptophan, pointing to a likely read error. Because the CDR3's place on the DNA is in doubt, the DNA is left out and the CDR3 is given as listed by TCRdb. CDR3 protein: CASSSYPDS. V is TRBV6-5 and J is TRBJ1-6; the table's D call, TRBD1, was not checked against the DNA. Germline CDR1 MNHEY, CDR2 SVGAGI. Including both end residues, the CDR3 is 9 amino acids long.

This clonotype was found many times. This sequence joins TRBV7-3 and TRBJ2-6; D is possibly TRBD1 (6 bases). Trimming removed 5 bases at V and 0 bases at J, with 8 bases between. Germline CDR1 is SGHTA and CDR2 is FQGTGA. This CDR3 has 15 amino acids. The DNA of the CDR3 is TGTGCCAGCAGCCAGGGGATCTCTGGGGCCAACGTCCTGACTTTC. This codes for CASSQGISGANVLTF.

The rearrangement joins TRBV5-1 to TRBJ1-3; TRBD1 agrees at 9 bases. Germline-derived CDR1 and CDR2 are SGHRS and YFSETQ. This CDR3 spans 15 amino acids. V shed 4 bases and J 3 bases; nucleotides not matched to a gene: 5. The CDR3 DNA is TGCGCCAGCAGCCCGATGACAGGGGGTGGAAACACCATATATTTT. It encodes CASSPMTGGGNTIYF.